The 32 T cell receptor beta chains below come from one sample, sequenced in a study of Ad26.COV2.S vaccination and SARS-CoV-2 variants. Treatment noted: about 20 received Ad26.COV2.S at low or high dose, single or two shots; roughly 5 received placebo; per-sample allocation not given. Day 63 following the first vaccine or placebo injection was when the samples were taken. The data were produced by immunoSEQ multiplex PCR, yet TCRdb's version contains in-frame clones alone and is incomplete. Among some 270,000 clones listed, 87% were seen once. The material sequenced was peripheral blood, taken in a trial of Ad26.COV2.S vaccine versus placebo. All receptors derive from a person between 18 and 65 years old who received the Ad26.COV2.S COVID-19 vaccine or a placebo.

This clone was observed a single time. The genes are TRBV21-1 and TRBJ1-3; the table gives TRBD1 as D, unverified against the DNA. TRBV21-1 is termed a pseudogene. The CDR3 runs 15 residues. DNA for the CDR3: TGTGCTAGCAGCTCAGGGTACAGGGCTGGAAACACCATATATTTT. Amino acid sequence: CASSSGYRAGNTIYF.

This clone has only one observation. V and J are TRBV3-1 (or the pseudogene TRBV3-2) and TRBJ2-5, with 12 bases fitting TRBD1. The junction had 12 bases not matched to a gene; V was cut back by 3 bases and J by 4 bases. This CDR3 is built from 18 residues. Germline V gives CDR1 LGHDT, CDR2 YNNKEL (reference sequence). CDR3 region: CASSHNRDRGQRRETQYF. CDR3 coding DNA: TGTGCCAGCAGCCATAACCGGGACAGGGGGCAAAGGAGAGAGACCCAGTACTTC.

This sequence joins TRBV25-1 and TRBJ2-3; 7 nucleotides align to TRBD2. Germline V lookup: CDR1 MGHDK, CDR2 SYGVNS. V shed 2 bases, J shed 0 bases, and the junction held 5 bases outside the gene matches. This CDR3 comprises 16 residues. CDR3 in DNA: TGTGCCAGCAGTGAACGGTGGCGGGGGAGCACAGATACGCAGTATTTT. This encodes CASSERWRGSTDTQYF.

The J gene is TRBJ2-3, the V gene TRBV29-1; 11 nucleotides match TRBD2. The ends lost 5 bases at V and 3 bases at J; junction bases unmatched: 10. This CDR3 is 16 amino acids long. Germline V CDR1 and CDR2: SQVTM, ANQGSEA. The CDR3 loop reads CSVQLIAGGGTDTQYF. The CDR3 DNA is TGCAGCGTTCAGTTAATAGCGGGAGGGGGGACAGATACGCAGTATTTT.

CDR3 loop: CASSPRTGGGYTF. Written as DNA, the CDR3 is TGTGCCAGCAGCCCGCGGACAGGGGGTGGCTACACCTTC. The chain carries TRBV3-1 (or the pseudogene TRBV3-2) and TRBJ1-2; 10 bases are shared with TRBD1. Germline V gene sequence: CDR1 LGHDT, CDR2 YNNKEL (reference sequence). The CDR3 totals 13 residues. The ends lost 4 bases at V and 7 bases at J; junction bases unmatched: 3.

This clone was detected only once. The V call is TRBV2, the J call TRBJ1-6; tentative D call: TRBD1 (6 bases). V dropped 7 bases and J dropped 7 bases, with 11 bases sitting between them. Per the germline V gene, CDR1 is SNHLY and CDR2 is FYNNEI. The CDR3 totals 13 residues. The CDR3 region is CASKVDSNSPLHF. As DNA, the CDR3 is TGTGCCAGCAAGGTGGACAGCAATTCACCCCTCCACTTT.

In DNA, the CDR3 is TGTGCCAGCAGCGAGAGAGGGAGGGATGGCTACACCTTC. It specifies CASSERGRDGYTF. The rearrangement links TRBV11-2 to TRBJ1-2; D gene unclear. V was pared by 5 bases and J by 6 bases, with 13 bases between. The germline V gene has CDR1 SGHAT and CDR2 FQNNGV. The CDR3 is 13 residues long.

The chain recombines TRBV27 with TRBJ2-1, with D perhaps matching TRBD2 (7 bases). The germline V and J ends were trimmed by 3 bases and 10 bases, with 13 bases remaining between them. The CDR3 is 13 amino acids. Germline values: CDR1 MNHEY, CDR2 SMNVEV (reference sequence). The CDR3 spells CASSFLQGGEQFF. The CDR3 nucleotides read TGTGCCAGCAGTTTCTTACAGGGAGGGGAGCAGTTCTTC.

V and J are TRBV19 and TRBJ2-7; 10 positions agree with TRBD1. The junction had 2 bases not matched to a gene; V was cut back by 4 bases and J by 2 bases. CDR3 length: 14 residues. Germline-derived CDR1 and CDR2 are LNHDA and SQIVND (reference sequence). CDR3 in amino acids: CASSRDRGTYEQYF. The DNA of the CDR3 is TGTGCCAGTAGTAGGGACAGGGGAACCTACGAGCAGTACTTC.

The chain uses TRBV6-6 and TRBJ1-6; maybe TRBD1 (5 bases). The length of the CDR3 is 15 residues. The V and J ends lost 10 bases and 7 bases respectively, with 20 bases between them. In germline, CDR1 is MNHNY, CDR2 SVGAGI (reference sequence). The CDR3 loop is CATWDRLSPNSPLHF. The CDR3 region has the DNA TGTGCCACCTGGGACCGACTGAGCCCAAATTCACCCCTCCACTTT.

The gene calls are TRBV7-6 and TRBJ2-3, with 7 bases aligning to TRBD2. The CDR3 is 14 amino acids. V lost 1 base to trimming and J lost 7 bases; unmatched junction nucleotides: 5. CDR1 is SGHVS and CDR2 is FNYEAQ in the germline V gene. As DNA, the CDR3 is TGTGCCAGCAGCTTAGGGCCGGGGGGAAATACGCAGTATTTT. The encoded protein is CASSLGPGGNTQYF.

The rearrangement uses TRBV4-1 and TRBJ2-1; 9 bases match TRBD2. V shed 0 bases and J 4 bases; nucleotides not matched to a gene: 4. Germline-derived CDR1 and CDR2 are MGHRA and YSYEKL. The CDR3 is 16 amino acids. CDR3 DNA: TGCGCCAGCAGCCAAGATGGTAGCGGGAGATACAATGAGCAGTTCTTC. Residues: CASSQDGSGRYNEQFF.

V is TRBV2 and J is TRBJ1-6; D remains unclear. CDR1 and CDR2 (germline): SNHLY, FYNNEI. The length of the CDR3 is 16 residues. Trimming left V 0 bases short and J 11 bases short, with 17 bases between. DNA of the CDR3: TGTGCCAGCAGTGAAGCGTTTTACGGGGATCGGGCACCCCTCCACTTT. Translating it yields CASSEAFYGDRAPLHF. Using reference TRBV2 and TRBJ1-6 for the parts outside the CDR3, the full variable domain is EPEVTQTPSHQVTQMGQEVILRCVPISNHLYFYWYRQILGQKVEFLVSFYNNEISEKSEIFDDQFSVERPDGSNFTLKIRSTKLEDSAMYFCASSEAFYGDRAPLHFGNGTRLTVT.

The rearrangement uses TRBV3-1 (or the pseudogene TRBV3-2) and TRBJ2-7, with 10 nucleotides matching TRBD1. V lost 0 bases to trimming and J lost 7 bases; unmatched junction nucleotides: 6. In germline, CDR1 is LGHDT, CDR2 YNNKEL (reference sequence). The CDR3 length is 15 residues. The CDR3 nucleotides read TGTGCCAGCAGCCAAGAAGGGGGACAGGGGAATGAGCAGTACGTC. Its protein product is CASSQEGGQGNEQYV.

This chain uses TRBV19 with TRBJ1-2, with 7 positions matching TRBD1. Germline-derived CDR1 and CDR2 are LNHDA and SQIVND (reference sequence). V shed 9 bases and J 1 base; nucleotides not matched to a gene: 5. CDR3 size: 13 residues. CDR3 in amino acids: CARKGQNNYGYTF. The CDR3 region has the DNA TGTGCCAGAAAGGGACAGAATAACTATGGCTACACCTTC.

This chain links TRBV29-1 with TRBJ2-5, with 8 bases lining up with TRBD1. There are 13 residues in the CDR3. With 5 bases clipped from V and 5 bases from J, the junction kept 7 bases outside the gene matches. Germline V gives CDR1 SQVTM, CDR2 ANQGSEA. As DNA, the CDR3 is TGCAGCGTTTCAGGGGGCTTGATGGAGACCCAGTACTTC. It specifies CSVSGGLMETQYF.

This chain joins TRBV21-1 and TRBJ1-5; the D call in the table, TRBD1, was not verified against the DNA. TRBV21-1 is given as a pseudogene. The CDR3 loop spans 13 amino acids. CDR3 sequence reads: CAILDRVNQPQHF. The CDR3, as DNA: TGTGCCATCCTGGACAGGGTCAATCAGCCCCAGCATTTT.

The chain carries TRBV11-2 and TRBJ1-6; D unresolved. Germline CDR1 is SGHAT and CDR2 is FQNNGV. The CDR3 consists of 14 residues. V gave up 1 base and J gave up 9 bases, with 10 bases separating them. The CDR3 here is CASSLGEVGSPLHF. The CDR3 nucleotides are TGTGCCAGCAGCTTAGGCGAAGTGGGTTCACCCCTCCACTTT.

The chain couples TRBV6-1 to TRBJ1-5; D unresolved. V lost 2 bases to trimming and J lost 3 bases, with 8 bases between them. Per germline, CDR1 MNHNS and CDR2 SASEGT. The CDR3 has 14 residues. This chain's CDR3 is CASSESAANQPQHF. In DNA, the CDR3 is TGTGCCAGCAGTGAATCGGCCGCCAATCAGCCCCAGCATTTT.

This sequence joins TRBV9 and TRBJ2-7; 7 bases are a match to TRBD1. The CDR3 runs 15 residues. Germline loops: CDR1 SGDLS, CDR2 YYNGEE. The V and J ends lost 0 bases and 5 bases, in that order; junction bases with no gene match: 8. CDR3: CASSVAWTGGHEQYF. CDR3 DNA sequence: TGTGCCAGCAGCGTAGCCTGGACAGGAGGCCACGAGCAGTACTTC.

This clone was counted only a few times. The chain is built from TRBV5-6 and TRBJ2-5, with D possibly being TRBD1 or TRBD2 (5 bases each). Germline CDR1 and CDR2: SGHDT and YYEEEE. V was pared by 3 bases and J by 14 bases, with 14 bases between. This CDR3 spans 11 amino acids. The CDR3 is CASSYRDGEYF. CDR3 coding DNA: TGTGCCAGCAGCTACCGGGACGGGGAATACTTC. Complete variable domain (other parts from reference TRBV5-6 and TRBJ2-5): DAGVTQSPTHLIKTRGQQVTLRCSPKSGHDTVSWYQQALGQGPQFIFQYYEEEERQRGNFPDRFSGHQFPNYSSELNVNALLLGDSALYLCASSYRDGEYFGPGTRLLVL.

V usage is TRBV12-5 and J usage is TRBJ2-3; D gene unclear. There are 13 residues in the CDR3. Germline assignment: CDR1 LGHNT and CDR2 FRNRAP. Trimming left V 3 bases short and J 2 bases short, with 6 bases between. In nucleotides, the CDR3 is TGTGCTAGTGGTTTCGGACCCACAGATACGCAGTATTTT. This sequence encodes CASGFGPTDTQYF.

The rearrangement uses TRBV27 and TRBJ2-5; TRBD1 aligns across 7 bases. The CDR3 runs 16 residues. Germline V gene sequence: CDR1 MNHEY, CDR2 SMNVEV (reference sequence). Trimming at V came to 6 bases and at J to 1 base, leaving 11 bases not matched to a gene. CDR3 loop: CASSYGSTGPQETQYF. Written as DNA, the CDR3 is TGTGCCAGCAGCTACGGATCGACAGGGCCCCAAGAGACCCAGTACTTC.

This clone was observed once. The chain combines TRBV9 with TRBJ2-3, with a tentative D call TRBD1 (5 bases). V lost 0 bases and J 4 bases, leaving 9 bases between the germline ends. This CDR3 has 14 residues. Per the germline V gene, CDR1 is SGDLS and CDR2 is YYNGEE. CDR3 coding DNA: TGTGCCAGCAGCGTAGTGGGGCCCCCAGATACGCAGTATTTT. Encoded protein: CASSVVGPPDTQYF.

The chain joins TRBV3-1 (or the pseudogene TRBV3-2) to TRBJ1-1; D unclear. Looked up from germline, CDR1 is LGHDT and CDR2 is YNNKEL (reference sequence). The CDR3 is 13 residues long. V was cut by 4 bases and J by 2 bases, with 8 bases left in between. This chain's CDR3 is CASSPGSNTEAFF. CDR3 bases: TGTGCCAGCAGCCCTGGTAGTAACACTGAAGCTTTCTTT.

The genes are TRBV18 and TRBJ2-6; D is uncertain. Trimming took 5 bases from V and 3 from J, leaving 14 bases between them. Germline V lookup: CDR1 KGHSH, CDR2 LQKENI. This CDR3 comprises 16 residues. DNA of the CDR3: TGTGCCAGCTCATCGTCGACCCCGGGTGGGGCCAACGTCCTGACTTTC. The encoded protein is CASSSSTPGGANVLTF. The whole variable domain, filled in from reference TRBV18 and TRBJ2-6, reads NAGVMQNPRHLVRRRGQEARLRCSPMKGHSHVYWYRQLPEEGLKFMVYLQKENIIDESGMPKERFSAEFPKEGPSILRIQQVVRGDSAAYFCASSSSTPGGANVLTFGAGSRLTVL.

The rearrangement joins TRBV7-8 to TRBJ1-2; D is perhaps TRBD1 (5 bases). The V and J ends lost 0 bases and 7 bases respectively, with 12 bases between them. The CDR3 length is 14 residues. Germline lookup yields CDR1 SGHVS and CDR2 FQNEAQ. The CDR3 DNA reads TGTGCCAGCAGCTTAGCAGGGGTCCTTGGTGGCTACACCTTC. Translated: CASSLAGVLGGYTF.

The chain has TRBV21-1 and TRBJ1-2; the table's D call, TRBD1, was not checked against the DNA. TRBV21-1 is tagged as a pseudogene. The CDR3 contains 15 residues. CDR3 nucleotides: TGTGCCAGCAGCCGACGCGGACAGCTAAACTATGGCTACACCTTC. Translation: CASSRRGQLNYGYTF.

The chain combines TRBV5-8 with TRBJ1-2, with D maybe TRBD1 (6 bases). Germline V gives CDR1 SGHTS, CDR2 YDEGEE. V was cut by 1 base and J by 0 bases, with 10 bases left in between. The CDR3 is 15 residues long. The CDR3 DNA reads TGTGCCAGCAGCTTGTTAGGGGGGTCTAACTATGGCTACACCTTC. This gives the protein CASSLLGGSNYGYTF.

Here the CDR3 DNA reads TGTGCCAGCAGCGCCGCCGGGGGGCTCCAAGAGACCCAGTACTTC. Protein product: CASSAAGGLQETQYF. This sequence joins TRBV9 and TRBJ2-5; possible D gene TRBD2, 7 bases. Trimming took off 3 bases at V and 1 base at J, with 13 bases between the two ends. Per germline, CDR1 SGDLS and CDR2 YYNGEE. The CDR3 spans 15 residues.

The rearrangement joins TRBV6-5 to TRBJ2-4, with TRBD1 identical over 8 bases. The CDR3 is made up of 15 amino acids. From germline, CDR1 is MNHEY and CDR2 SVGAGI. Losses at the gene ends were 6 bases for V and 4 bases for J; bases not matched to a gene: 8. The CDR3 sequence: CASSQDRGSKNIQYF. CDR3 in DNA: TGTGCCAGCAGCCAAGACAGGGGATCGAAAAACATTCAGTACTTC.

The rearrangement links TRBV9 to TRBJ2-1; 8 bases match TRBD2. After removal of 3 bases from V and 3 bases from J, the junction contained 5 bases not matched to a gene. This CDR3 is 15 amino acids long. Germline V lookup: CDR1 SGDLS, CDR2 YYNGEE. The DNA of the CDR3 is TGTGCCAGCAGCGAGGGGACTAGAAGCTACAATGAGCAGTTCTTC. Amino acids: CASSEGTRSYNEQFF.